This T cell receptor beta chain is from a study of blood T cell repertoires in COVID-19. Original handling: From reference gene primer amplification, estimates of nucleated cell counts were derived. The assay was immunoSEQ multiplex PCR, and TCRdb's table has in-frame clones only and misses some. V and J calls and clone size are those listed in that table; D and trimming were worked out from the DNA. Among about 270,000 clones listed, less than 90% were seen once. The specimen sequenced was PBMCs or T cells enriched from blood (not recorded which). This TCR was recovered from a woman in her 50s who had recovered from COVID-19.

The CDR3 nucleotides read TGCAGCGTTGGATTGGGTCGGGGGACCCAGTACTTC. Protein: CSVGLGRGTQYF. The chain links TRBV29-1 to TRBJ2-5; tentative D call: TRBD2 (5 bases). The germline V gene has CDR1 SQVTM and CDR2 ANQGSEA. V was cut by 4 bases and J by 7 bases, with 13 bases left in between. This CDR3 region has 12 residues.